There are a few counts of the clone carrying this T cell receptor beta chain. The antigen remains unidentified. The source of the sample is a study of T cells after yellow fever vaccination. Study findings and constraints: Peaking on day 5 versus 15, the secondary response was faster but weaker.

One entry per CDR3 protein results from TCRdb running MiXCR on the 5' RACE reads. The profile shows more than 300,000 distinct CDR3 sequences, around 4.5% of them singletons. V lost 5 bases, J lost 10 bases, and 18 bases lay in between. The CDR3 sequence is 15 residues long. This receptor was identified in a man younger than 35 who received the YFV17D yellow fever vaccine. The genes are TRBV12-3 or TRBV12-4 and TRBJ1-6; possibly TRBD1 for D (6 bases). The sequencing used PBMCs, collected 15 days after the yellow fever booster vaccination. CDR3 in amino acids: CASSPADRTVSPLHF. CDR3 bases: TGTGCCAGCAGTCCAGCCGACAGGACGGTCTCACCCCTCCACTTT.